The 32 T cell receptor beta chains below were found in one sample sequenced in a study of preoperative IRX-2 immunotherapy in early breast cancer. The data were produced by immunoSEQ multiplex PCR, yet TCRdb's version contains in-frame clones alone and is incomplete. Here the sample spans 34,000 or so clones, around 83% being singletons. The treatment is: preoperative locoregional IRX-2 cytokine immunotherapy. Sequenced here: lymph node tissue, sampled from a patient treated with IRX-2 immunotherapy. These receptors were taken from a human donor with breast cancer.

This clone was seen a handful of times. The chain has TRBV18 and TRBJ1-1, with D perhaps matching TRBD1 (5 bases). The CDR3 is 16 amino acids. V dropped 3 bases and J dropped 4 bases, with 18 bases sitting between them. Germline assignment: CDR1 KGHSH and CDR2 LQKENI. The CDR3 here is CASSPPGGRGGTEAFF. DNA of the CDR3: TGTGCCAGCTCACCCCCAGGAGGGAGGGGAGGCACTGAAGCTTTCTTT.

The rearrangement joins TRBV19 to TRBJ2-1; unclear D gene. The CDR3 extends over 14 amino acids. V was cut by 7 bases and J by 5 bases, with 15 bases left in between. Germline V lookup: CDR1 LNHDA, CDR2 SQIVND (reference sequence). The CDR3 DNA reads as TGTGCCAGTAAAGGCCTTGTCGACCACAATGAGCAGTTCTTC. Its protein is CASKGLVDHNEQFF.

The chain combines TRBV29-1 with TRBJ2-7; 11 positions match TRBD2. The V segment lost 6 bases and the J segment 4 bases; nucleotides outside the gene matches: 2. Germline V gene lookup returns CDR1 SQVTM and CDR2 ANQGSEA. This CDR3 spans 12 amino acids. DNA for the CDR3: TGCAGCGTCACTAGCGGGAGTTACGAGCAGTACTTC. Protein: CSVTSGSYEQYF.

This chain connects TRBV5-1 to TRBJ2-5; D gene uncertain. This CDR3 contains 15 residues. V gave up 0 bases and J gave up 2 bases, with 11 bases separating them. Germline lookup yields CDR1 SGHRS and CDR2 YFSETQ. In DNA form, the CDR3 reads TGCGCCAGCAGCTTGGGAGCACAACTTCAAGAGACCCAGTACTTC. The encoded protein is CASSLGAQLQETQYF.

This rearrangement joins TRBV19 to TRBJ1-5; no definite D call. Germline assignment: CDR1 LNHDA and CDR2 SQIVND (reference sequence). This CDR3 is 14 amino acids long. The ends were cut back, 6 bases at V and 4 bases at J, with 13 bases in the middle. DNA for the CDR3: TGTGCCAGTAGGTATCGAGGAGGGAATCAGCCCCAGCATTTT. It yields the protein CASRYRGGNQPQHF.

The rearrangement links TRBV29-1 to TRBJ2-7; possible D gene TRBD1, 6 bases. CDR1 is SQVTM and CDR2 is ANQGSEA in the germline V gene. The CDR3 covers 15 residues. Trimming took 1 base from V and 3 from J, leaving 16 bases between them. CDR3 in DNA: TGCAGCGTTGAAGGGAGCACGGACAGAGACTACGAGCAGTACTTC. Residues: CSVEGSTDRDYEQYF.

The J gene is TRBJ2-5, the V gene TRBV29-1; tentatively, D is TRBD2 (6 bases). Germline V gene data show CDR1 as SQVTM and CDR2 as ANQGSEA. The CDR3 is 12 amino acids. V dropped 5 bases and J dropped 5 bases, with 12 bases sitting between them. The CDR3 region has the DNA TGCAGCGTTCGGCGGGAAAGGGAGACCCAGTACTTC. It specifies CSVRRERETQYF.

The rearrangement uses TRBV19 and TRBJ2-7, with 7 bases aligning to TRBD1. After removal of 3 bases from V and 1 base from J, the junction contained 9 bases not matched to a gene. The CDR3 length is 16 residues. Germline assignment: CDR1 LNHDA and CDR2 SQIVND (reference sequence). The CDR3, as DNA: TGTGCCAGTAGTATCAGAGGGGGCTATTTATCCTACGAGCAGTACTTC. Encoded protein: CASSIRGGYLSYEQYF.

This clone was counted only a few times. This chain uses TRBV15 with TRBJ1-2; possible D gene TRBD1, 6 bases. The CDR3 runs 16 residues. Germline V gene sequence: CDR1 LNHNV, CDR2 YYDKDF (reference sequence). Trimming cost V 0 bases and J 8 bases, with 19 bases left between them. The CDR3 region has the DNA TGTGCCACCAGCAGAGATCGACAGGAGTGGTTGGGCGGCTACACCTTC. Translating it yields CATSRDRQEWLGGYTF.

This chain links TRBV30 with TRBJ1-1; the D is unclear. Trimming stripped 2 bases from V and 0 bases from J, with 4 bases between. CDR1 and CDR2 from the germline V gene are GTSNPN and SVGIG (reference sequence). The CDR3 totals 12 residues. The CDR3 reads CAWSPMNTEAFF. The CDR3 nucleotides read TGTGCCTGGAGTCCCATGAACACTGAAGCTTTCTTT.

This clone was found once. The CDR3 sequence: CASSEVGNTEAFF. The DNA of the CDR3 is TGTGCCAGCAGTGAGGTGGGAAACACTGAAGCTTTCTTT. The chain couples TRBV25-1 to TRBJ1-1; D is unresolved. The V and J ends lost 3 bases and 2 bases respectively, with 7 bases between them. Germline CDR1 and CDR2: MGHDK and SYGVNS. The CDR3 is 13 amino acids.

The chain carries TRBV29-1 and TRBJ2-3; D remains unclear. The ends were cut back, 7 bases at V and 1 base at J, with 12 bases in the middle. The CDR3 has 13 amino acids. Looked up from germline, CDR1 is SQVTM and CDR2 is ANQGSEA. The CDR3 coding sequence is TGCAGCGCGGGCTCCCCGGGCACAGATACGCAGTATTTT. This gives the protein CSAGSPGTDTQYF.

This chain's CDR3 is CASSEAIRSSPLHF. The CDR3 nucleotides are TGTGCCAGCAGTGAAGCAATTAGATCGTCACCCCTCCACTTT. This chain joins TRBV6-1 and TRBJ1-6; D not certain. Trimming left V 0 bases short and J 10 bases short, with 10 bases between. Germline V lookup: CDR1 MNHNS, CDR2 SASEGT. The CDR3 has 14 residues.

The chain has TRBV15 and TRBJ1-4; D unresolved. The V and J ends lost 0 bases and 2 bases respectively, with 7 bases between them. CDR3 length equals 15 residues. CDR1 LNHNV and CDR2 YYDKDF come from the germline V gene (reference sequence). The CDR3 protein is CATSREGLTNEKLFF. The CDR3 nucleotides read TGTGCCACCAGCAGAGAGGGGTTGACTAATGAAAAACTGTTTTTT.

The rearrangement uses TRBV19 and TRBJ2-2; 9 bases agree with TRBD1. The CDR3 length is 16 residues. Losses at the gene ends were 5 bases for V and 0 bases for J; bases not matched to a gene: 4. Germline-derived CDR1 and CDR2 are LNHDA and SQIVND (reference sequence). The CDR3 coding sequence is TGTGCCAGTAGTTTTACAGGGGGCCCGAACACCGGGGAGCTGTTTTTT. Translating gives CASSFTGGPNTGELFF.

The table lists this clone with a count of one. The chain recombines TRBV28 with TRBJ2-5, with 8 bases fitting TRBD1. J gave up 5 bases and V 6 bases, and 5 bases lay outside the gene matches. The CDR3 is made up of 13 amino acids. The germline V gene has CDR1 MDHEN and CDR2 SYDVKM. In DNA, the CDR3 is TGTGCCAGCAGAATGACAGGGGTGGAGACCCAGTACTTC. As protein: CASRMTGVETQYF.

The chain uses TRBV2 and TRBJ1-6, with 7 bases lining up with TRBD1. From germline, CDR1 is SNHLY and CDR2 FYNNEI. Trimming removed 9 bases from V and 9 bases from J; junction bases left unmatched: 5. This CDR3 contains 12 residues. CDR3 DNA sequence: TGTGCCAGTCGACAGGGAAGTTCACCCCTCCACTTT. It translates to CASRQGSSPLHF.

The V and J genes are TRBV7-5 and TRBJ2-5; the table's D call TRBD2 went unverified against the DNA. TRBV7-5 counts as a pseudogene. CDR3 length: 16 residues. CDR3 nucleotide sequence: TGTGCCAGCAAACGGGGTAGCGGGGGGGTCGAGGAGACCCAGTACTTC. This codes for CASKRGSGGVEETQYF.

Notes on this clone: The DNA is left out, because the CDR3 cannot be placed on it with certainty; the CDR3 is given as TCRdb lists it. The V gene is TRBV7-5, the J gene TRBJ2-1; no check of the table's D call, TRBD2, against the DNA was made. TRBV7-5 is annotated as a pseudogene. The CDR3 comprises 16 residues, both ends counted. The CDR3 loop is CACNPVAGGSYNEQFF.

J is TRBJ1-2 and V is TRBV5-1; perhaps TRBD1 as D (6 bases). The germline CDR1 and CDR2 sequences are SGHRS and YFSETQ. The CDR3 has 16 residues. V dropped 0 bases and J dropped 3 bases, with 15 bases sitting between them. The CDR3 sequence: CASSLDLTPGDYGYTF. The CDR3 nucleotides read TGCGCCAGCAGCTTGGACTTAACCCCAGGGGACTATGGCTACACCTTC. The variable domain in full, with the rest retrieved from reference TRBV5-1 and TRBJ1-2, is KAGVTQTPRYLIKTRGQQVTLSCSPISGHRSVSWYQQTPGQGLQFLFEYFSETQRNKGNFPGRFSGRQFSNSRSEMNVSTLELGDSALYLCASSLDLTPGDYGYTFGSGTRLTVV.

The chain uses TRBV28 and TRBJ1-4; TRBD1 aligns across 7 bases. Germline-derived CDR1 and CDR2 are MDHEN and SYDVKM. The CDR3 runs 15 residues. V dropped 5 bases and J dropped 2; count of bases not matched to a gene: 5. The CDR3 loop reads CASSITGVTNEKLFF. CDR3 coding DNA: TGTGCCAGCAGTATCACAGGGGTGACTAATGAAAAACTGTTTTTT. Looking up the rest from reference TRBV28 and TRBJ1-4 gives the full variable domain: DVKVTQSSRYLVKRTGEKVFLECVQDMDHENMFWYRQDPGLGLRLIYFSYDVKMKEKGDIPEGYSVSREKKERFSLILESASTNQTSMYLCASSITGVTNEKLFFGSGTQLSVL.

This clone was counted a single time. The CDR3 DNA reads TGCAGCGTTGGTCGTGGAGAACGCGATACGCAGTATTTT. It translates to CSVGRGERDTQYF. The V gene is TRBV29-1, the J gene TRBJ2-3; D gene unclear. The CDR3 extends over 13 amino acids. The germline V and J ends were trimmed by 4 bases and 6 bases, with 14 bases remaining between them. Germline lookup yields CDR1 SQVTM and CDR2 ANQGSEA.

This rearrangement joins TRBV6-8 to TRBJ2-2; TRBD2 might be the D (6 bases). The CDR3 has 14 amino acids. V lost 7 bases and J lost 6, with 15 bases in between. Germline V gives CDR1 MNHGY, CDR2 SAAAGT. CDR3 sequence (DNA): TGTGCCAGCACCCGGCGGGGAAGTCCCGGGGAGCTGTTTTTT. This encodes CASTRRGSPGELFF.

The chain combines TRBV5-1 with TRBJ1-6; D might be TRBD1 (6 bases). CDR1 is SGHRS, CDR2 YFSETQ, per germline. The V end was cut by 0 bases, the J end by 8 bases, with 12 bases between. This CDR3 contains 15 residues. The CDR3 here is CASSLALRGYSPLHF. DNA of the CDR3: TGCGCCAGCAGCTTGGCCTTGAGGGGGTATTCACCCCTCCACTTT.

The J gene is TRBJ2-6, the V gene TRBV5-1; D might be TRBD2 (6 bases). The CDR3 has 18 amino acids. Trimming removed 2 bases at V and 2 bases at J, with 17 bases between. CDR1 is SGHRS and CDR2 is YFSETQ in the germline V gene. CDR3 sequence (DNA): TGCGCCAGCAGCTTAGGCGGGGCCCGACCCCCTGGGGCCAACGTCCTGACTTTC. Residues: CASSLGGARPPGANVLTF.

The V and J genes are TRBV30 and TRBJ1-2, with D perhaps TRBD1 (6 bases). The germline V gene has CDR1 GTSNPN and CDR2 SVGIG (reference sequence). The CDR3 extends over 12 amino acids. The ends were cut back, 5 bases at V and 5 bases at J, with 12 bases in the middle. CDR3 residues: CAWARGVYGYTF. The CDR3 coding sequence is TGTGCCTGGGCAAGGGGGGTATATGGCTACACCTTC. Full variable domain (missing parts from reference TRBV30 and TRBJ1-2): SQTIHQWPATLVQPVGSPLSLECTVEGTSNPNLYWYRQAAGRGLQLLFYSVGIGQISSEVPQNLSASRPQDRQFILSSKKLLLSDSGFYLCAWARGVYGYTFGSGTRLTVV.

As DNA, the CDR3 is TGTGCCAGCTCGCCGACAGATACTAATCAGCCCCAGCATTTT. It specifies CASSPTDTNQPQHF. The chain has TRBV18 and TRBJ1-5; D perhaps matches TRBD1 (5 bases). V lost 6 bases and J lost 4, with 13 bases in between. Germline loops: CDR1 KGHSH, CDR2 LQKENI. This CDR3 is 14 amino acids long.

The V and J genes are TRBV29-1 and TRBJ1-1; D call uncertain. Looked up from germline, CDR1 is SQVTM and CDR2 is ANQGSEA. The germline V and J ends were trimmed by 4 bases and 2 bases, with 11 bases remaining between them. The CDR3 is 13 residues long. This CDR3 is CSVARGQNTEAFF. The CDR3 DNA sequence: TGCAGCGTTGCTCGAGGTCAAAACACTGAAGCTTTCTTT.

This clone was recorded only once. The CDR3: CASSLLTGDYGYTF. The CDR3 bases are TGTGCCAGCAGTTTATTAACGGGGGACTATGGCTACACCTTC. This sequence joins TRBV28 and TRBJ1-2; possible D gene TRBD1, 5 bases. CDR1 MDHEN and CDR2 SYDVKM come from the germline V gene. V was trimmed by 1 base and J by 3 bases, leaving 9 bases between them. The CDR3 runs to 14 residues.

This clone was counted between two and nine times. In DNA, the CDR3 is TGTGCCAGCAGTTACTCAGCCGGGAGGGGAAAAGGATTATTTGAAGCTTTCTTT. It yields the protein CASSYSAGRGKGLFEAFF. The rearrangement links TRBV6-7 to TRBJ1-1, with D possibly TRBD1 on 5 matching bases. TRBV6-7 is marked as an open reading frame, function uncertain. This CDR3 has 18 amino acids. Trimming cost V 0 bases and J 7 bases, with 24 bases left between them.

V usage is TRBV11-3 and J usage is TRBJ2-1, with D hard to call. Germline V gene data show CDR1 as SGHNT and CDR2 as YENEEA. V was clipped by 1 base and J by 4 bases, with 11 bases between them. CDR3 size: 15 residues. DNA of the CDR3: TGTGCCAGCAGCTTAGGCCTAGGATTTTACAATGAGCAGTTCTTC. Translated, it gives CASSLGLGFYNEQFF.

The genes are TRBV6-8 and TRBJ2-7, with D possibly matching TRBD1 (7 bases). V lost 0 bases and J 6 bases, leaving 15 bases between the germline ends. The CDR3 totals 15 residues. Germline loops: CDR1 MNHGY, CDR2 SAAAGT. The CDR3 spells CASSYSTGPGAEQYF. In nucleotides, the CDR3 is TGTGCCAGCAGTTACTCGACAGGGCCGGGGGCCGAGCAGTACTTC.